Below are 14 T cell receptor beta chains sequenced from a single sample in a study of blood T cells in healthy people across ages. Alongside a J-beta primer mix, a sample-barcoded 5' primer served in a second PCR lasting about 7 to 12 cycles. TCRdb independently ran MiXCR on the 5' RACE reads; one entry per CDR3 protein. Of some 1.1 million distinct CDR3 sequences in the sample, approximately 38% were seen once. Sequenced sample: blood. The receptors shown here come from a man younger than 35 in good health.

The rearrangement uses TRBV6-1 and TRBJ2-7; TRBD1 matches at 8 bases. Germline V gene data show CDR1 as MNHNS and CDR2 as SASEGT. V shed 4 bases and J 6 bases; nucleotides not matched to a gene: 8. The CDR3 is 14 amino acids. This CDR3 is CASSAGQGPSEQYF. CDR3 DNA sequence: TGTGCCAGCAGTGCAGGACAGGGACCCAGCGAGCAGTACTTC.

This clonotype turned up a few times. The chain couples TRBV12-5 to TRBJ1-5, with 8 bases that match TRBD1. This CDR3 spans 16 amino acids. From germline, CDR1 is LGHNT and CDR2 FRNRAP. V dropped 1 base and J dropped 3; count of bases not matched to a gene: 5. The DNA of the CDR3 is TGTGCTAGTGGTTTGGGATTGGGACAGGACAATCAGCCCCAGCATTTT. It is translated as CASGLGLGQDNQPQHF.

The table lists this clonotype with a few counts. V and J are TRBV30 and TRBJ1-2; D perhaps matches TRBD1 (5 bases). Germline V CDR1 and CDR2: GTSNPN, SVGIG (reference sequence). The CDR3 consists of 12 residues. Trimming took 2 bases from V and 8 from J, leaving 12 bases between them. CDR3 sequence: CAWSPGEGGYTF. CDR3 coding DNA: TGTGCCTGGAGTCCAGGAGAGGGGGGCTACACCTTC.

With regard to this clonotype: A much bigger clone sits one base away, suggesting this may be a read error. The chain joins TRBV20-1 to TRBJ2-3; 9 bases match TRBD1. Germline loops: CDR1 DFQATT, CDR2 SNEGSKA (reference sequence). CDR3 length: 13 amino acids. The CDR3, as DNA: TGCAGTGTTACCGGGACAGGGACAGATATGCAGTATTTT. Amino acids: CSVTGTGTDMQYF.

The chain couples TRBV7-8 to TRBJ2-1; D may be TRBD1 (6 bases). Trimming took 4 bases from V and 8 from J, leaving 18 bases between them. The CDR3 is made up of 15 amino acids. Germline CDR1 reads SGHVS; CDR2 reads FQNEAQ. The CDR3 DNA reads TGTGCCAGCAGCTCTTCCGGGTCAGGGGTGGATGAGCAGTTCTTC. It specifies CASSSSGSGVDEQFF. The variable domain in full, with the rest retrieved from reference TRBV7-8 and TRBJ2-1, is GAGVSQSPRYKVAKRGQDVALRCDPISGHVSLFWYQQALGQGPEFLTYFQNEAQLDKSGLPSDRFFAERPEGSVSTLKIQRTQQEDSAVYLCASSSSGSGVDEQFFGPGTRLTVL.

The V gene is TRBV4-3, the J gene TRBJ1-5; D unclear. The germline V and J ends were trimmed by 1 base and 3 bases, with 4 bases remaining between them. The CDR3 length is 13 residues. Looked up from germline, CDR1 is LGHNA and CDR2 is YSLEER. The DNA for the CDR3 is TGCGCCAGCAGCCAAGCCAACAATCAGCCCCAGCATTTT. Translating gives CASSQANNQPQHF.

This clonotype was counted a few times. The chain joins TRBV4-1 to TRBJ2-1; 10 nucleotides line up with TRBD2. The CDR3 has 18 amino acids. V was clipped by 1 base and J by 4 bases; unmatched bases: 10. Germline V gene lookup returns CDR1 MGHRA and CDR2 YSYEKL. The CDR3 DNA reads TGCGCCAGCAGCCAAGGGGACCCAGGACTAGCGGATTACAATGAGCAGTTCTTC. Its translation is CASSQGDPGLADYNEQFF.

This clonotype occurred a few times. The chain combines TRBV2 with TRBJ1-5, with D tentatively TRBD1 (5 bases). Trimming removed 6 bases at V and 9 bases at J, with 21 bases between. Germline values: CDR1 SNHLY, CDR2 FYNNEI. The CDR3 sequence is 15 residues long. CDR3 bases: TGTGCCAGCAGCCCAGGGACGGGGCTGAAAGTGCCCCAGCATTTT. Translated: CASSPGTGLKVPQHF.

This sequence joins TRBV4-1 and TRBJ1-2, with D perhaps TRBD1 (6 bases). Between the trimmed V and J ends, which lost 1 base and 7 bases, there was a span of 22 bases. This CDR3 comprises 17 residues. Germline CDR1 MGHRA, CDR2 YSYEKL. In nucleotides, the CDR3 is TGCGCCAGCAGCCAAGGTCCGGCAGGGGAAGGATCCGGTGGCTACACCTTC. Its translation is CASSQGPAGEGSGGYTF.

This chain uses TRBV12-3 or TRBV12-4 with TRBJ2-4; 7 nucleotides match TRBD1. The CDR3 length is 16 residues. J gave up 1 base and V 5 bases, and 8 bases lay outside the gene matches. The CDR3 loop reads CASSLGTADAKNIQYF. In DNA form, the CDR3 reads TGTGCCAGCAGTCTCGGGACAGCGGATGCCAAAAACATTCAGTACTTC.

The J gene is TRBJ2-7, the V gene TRBV14; 7 bases agree with TRBD1. The germline CDR1 and CDR2 sequences are SGHDN and FVKESK. The V and J ends lost 0 bases and 3 bases, in that order; junction bases with no gene match: 11. This CDR3 contains 17 residues. CDR3: CASSQDRPGTAIYEQYF. The CDR3 DNA is TGTGCCAGCAGCCAAGACCGACCCGGGACAGCAATCTACGAGCAGTACTTC.

The chain uses TRBV29-1 and TRBJ1-2, with D maybe TRBD1 (6 bases). V gave up 0 bases and J gave up 7 bases, with 12 bases separating them. CDR3 length equals 13 residues. Germline lookup yields CDR1 SQVTM and CDR2 ANQGSEA. The CDR3 reads CSVEESGAFGYTF. CDR3 DNA: TGCAGCGTTGAAGAATCGGGGGCATTTGGCTACACCTTC.

This clonotype was counted only a few times. The chain couples TRBV7-2 to TRBJ2-5, with D uncertain. The V end was cut by 2 bases, the J end by 4 bases, with 11 bases between. CDR1 is SGHTA and CDR2 is FQGNSA in the germline V gene. The CDR3 covers 14 residues. As DNA, the CDR3 is TGTGCCAGCAGCTTAACCGACCCCGGAGAGACCCAGTACTTC. Translated, it gives CASSLTDPGETQYF.

The rearrangement joins TRBV20-1 to TRBJ2-5; the match to TRBD1 covers 7 bases. The better agreement between TRBJ2-7 and the DNA end casts doubt on the J call. The CDR3 has 14 amino acids. CDR1 DFQATT and CDR2 SNEGSKA come from the germline V gene (reference sequence). The CDR3 bases are TGCAGTGTTAAAGACAGGGCGGACTTCTACGAGCAGTACTTC. Amino acid sequence: CSVKDRADFYEQYF.